This T cell receptor beta chain was found in a study of cytomegalovirus exposure and HLA in healthy donors. The study, taken as a whole, reports: Sequencing had likely introduced a cluster of highly shared sequence variants as an artifact. CMV serostatus stood as the only immune exposure information on hand. Across donors, most TCRs were seen rarely, yet some public ones were widespread.

V lost 5 bases and J lost 2, with 12 bases in between. This CDR3 region has 14 residues. Looked up from germline, CDR1 is SGHAT and CDR2 is FQDESV (reference sequence). Of note for this clone: No antigen is known for it.

PCR amplification relied on 60 Vbeta primers (plus 13 Jbeta primers). This table comes from immunoSEQ multiplex PCR, and its TCRdb copy is limited to in-frame clones, with some not included. There are about 170,000 clones in the sample; around 83% occur only once, and around 2.5% lies in the top ten. The V call is TRBV11-1, the J call TRBJ2-5; perhaps TRBD2 as D (5 bases). The specimen was PBMCs. The clonotype comes from a young man in good health and CMV-seropositive. DNA of the CDR3: TGTGCCAGCAGCCCGAGGGTTATACAAGAGACCCAGTACTTC. It is translated as CASSPRVIQETQYF.